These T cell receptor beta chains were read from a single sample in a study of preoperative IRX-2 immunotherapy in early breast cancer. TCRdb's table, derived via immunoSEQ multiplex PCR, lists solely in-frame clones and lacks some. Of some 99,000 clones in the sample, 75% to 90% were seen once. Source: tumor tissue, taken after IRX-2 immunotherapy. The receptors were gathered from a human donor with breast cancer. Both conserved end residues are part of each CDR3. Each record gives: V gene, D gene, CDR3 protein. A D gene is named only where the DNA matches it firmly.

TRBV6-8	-	CASSYGGGSSGNTIYF
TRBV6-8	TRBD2	CASSEAGGDNEQFF
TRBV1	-	CASSHPTGDNSPLHF
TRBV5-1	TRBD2	CASSLGASGLNNEQFF
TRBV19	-	CASSAGTMSTEAFF
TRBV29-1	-	CSAKGRGREGEQYF
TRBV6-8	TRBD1	CAISEGQGDGYTF
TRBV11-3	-	CASSQVSSKSAEAFF
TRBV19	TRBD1	CASSIGAGGGGSSPLHF
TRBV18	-	CASSHSNTGELFF
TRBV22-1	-	CASSIGTDSFYGYTF
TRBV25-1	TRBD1	CASTLTGGRAEAFF
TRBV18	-	CASSPPSGGALYEQYF
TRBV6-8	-	CASRVMGSYNEQFF
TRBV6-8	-	CASSVQTHYEQYF
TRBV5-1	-	CASSLSADRKSTIYF
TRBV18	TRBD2	CASSPPSSGGGEQFF
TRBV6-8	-	CASSSPRAASTDTQYF
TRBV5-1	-	CASSFRHEGGNQPQHF
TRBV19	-	CASSIGGTGEAFF
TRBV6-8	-	CASSYSRTTYEQYF
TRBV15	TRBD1	CATSRGTGGLYGYTF
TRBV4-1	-	CASSQRVGSDQPQHF
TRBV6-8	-	CASSSPSNTEAFF
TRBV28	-	CASSLGGNTIYF
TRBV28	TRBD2	CASSSPSGRVYNEQFF
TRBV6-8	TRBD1	CASQLGTGIHEQYF
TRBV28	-	CASSLWSGVVNTIYF
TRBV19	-	CASSIDGGAGEQYF
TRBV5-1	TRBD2	CASSPGLGRDTQYF
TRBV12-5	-	CASGLGGIGELFF
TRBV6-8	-	CASSSGTLYGYTF
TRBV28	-	CASSGDWLNEKLFF
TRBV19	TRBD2	CASSRLAGADTQYF
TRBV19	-	CASSIAGQRSPLHF
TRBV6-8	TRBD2	CASSYAGVIGELFF
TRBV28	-	CASSRSNQPQHF
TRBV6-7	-	CASSSGAFGDEQFF
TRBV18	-	CASSPAVNTEAFF
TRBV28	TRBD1	CASSAQGATYEQYF
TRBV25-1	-	CASSDPSAAYNEQFF
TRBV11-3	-	CASSLEQGAVTEAFF
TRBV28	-	CASSLAGFPFYEQYF
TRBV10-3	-	CAISESGHGYTF
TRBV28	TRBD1	CASKPGTGASYEQYF
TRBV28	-	CASSFLSGANVLTF
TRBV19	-	CASSITRGYQETQYF
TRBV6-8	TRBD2	CASSLVAGNTGELFF
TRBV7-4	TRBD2	CASSLSPSGFEQYF
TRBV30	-	CAWSGETPRNEKLFF
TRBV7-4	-	CASSLGPGGRAEETQYF
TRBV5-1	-	CASSLVVAELGEQYF
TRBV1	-	CASSLDRVAEAFF
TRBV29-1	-	CSVLRDRMNTEAFF
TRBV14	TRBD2	CASSQRLAGGPATDTQYF
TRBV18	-	CASSPQQGTYEQYF
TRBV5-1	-	CASSLQGTPDGYTF
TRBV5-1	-	CASPLPGNLVTGGEKLFF
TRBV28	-	CASSSIGTGQNTIYF
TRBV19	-	CASSIEGHTNTEAFF